The 16 T cell receptor beta chains given below trace back to one sample, sequenced in a study of blood T cell repertoires in COVID-19. Profiled with immunoSEQ multiplex PCR; TCRdb holds only in-frame clones, not every one. The table has about 230,000 clones, around nine tenths seen once. Sequenced material: PBMCs or T cells enriched from blood (not recorded which). These receptors all come from a woman in her twenties or thirties who had been exposed to COVID-19.

The gene calls are TRBV30 and TRBJ1-2; D is unresolved. CDR3 length equals 15 residues. Trimming removed 5 bases at V and 4 bases at J, with 20 bases between. Germline V CDR1 and CDR2: GTSNPN, SVGIG (reference sequence). The CDR3 coding sequence is TGTGCCTGGGACCAAAACAGCTTGGGCTCCTATGGCTACACCTTC. This encodes CAWDQNSLGSYGYTF.

CDR3 protein: CASRPSFRGFNEQFF. In nucleotides, the CDR3 is TGTGCCAGCAGGCCAAGTTTCCGGGGGTTCAATGAGCAGTTCTTC. The chain combines TRBV27 with TRBJ2-1, with D maybe TRBD2 (6 bases). V lost 6 bases to trimming and J lost 6 bases, with 18 bases between them. This CDR3 comprises 15 residues. In germline, CDR1 is MNHEY, CDR2 SMNVEV (reference sequence).

The chain recombines TRBV19 with TRBJ1-2; 7 bases fit TRBD1. The trim removed 4 bases at V and 8 bases at J, leaving 7 bases unmatched. Germline CDR1 reads LNHDA; CDR2 reads SQIVND (reference sequence). The CDR3 totals 13 residues. The CDR3 DNA sequence: TGTGCCAGTAGTAGACAGGGCTTCGGGGGCTACACCTTC. Protein: CASSRQGFGGYTF.

The V and J genes are TRBV6-5 and TRBJ2-7; D possibly corresponds to TRBD2 (6 bases). Trimming left V 6 bases short and J 2 bases short, with 14 bases between. CDR1 MNHEY and CDR2 SVGAGI come from the germline V gene. The CDR3 is 14 amino acids. The CDR3 nucleotides are TGTGCCAGCAGCGGGGGACGCCTTACCTACGAGCAGTACTTC. Residues: CASSGGRLTYEQYF.

The chain carries TRBV7-6 and TRBJ2-2; 14 bases align to TRBD2. Germline V gene data show CDR1 as SGHVS and CDR2 as FNYEAQ. This CDR3 spans 16 amino acids. The ends lost 8 bases at V and 0 bases at J; junction bases unmatched: 2. CDR3 in amino acids: CASGGLAGANTGELFF. The DNA of the CDR3 is TGTGCCAGCGGGGGACTAGCGGGAGCGAACACCGGGGAGCTGTTTTTT.

A note on this clone: One junction end disagrees with the germline gene, perhaps due to a read error. The rearrangement joins TRBV7-7 to TRBJ1-3, with no clear D. Germline V gene lookup returns CDR1 SSHAT and CDR2 FNYEAQ (reference sequence). The CDR3 extends over 15 amino acids. CDR3 coding DNA: TGTGCTAGCAGCTTAGGTGCCGGGTCTGGAAACACCATATATTTT. It specifies CASSLGAGSGNTIYF. The full variable domain, rest sourced from reference TRBV7-7 and TRBJ1-3, is GAGVSQSPRYKVTKRGQDVTLRCDPISSHATLYWYQQALGQGPEFLTYFNYEAQPDKSGLPSDRFSAERPEGSISTLTIQRTEQRDSAMYRCASSLGAGSGNTIYFGEGSWLTVV.

CDR3 in DNA: TGTGCCAGCAGCTCCCAATACGAGCAGTACTTC. Its protein is CASSSQYEQYF. V and J are TRBV5-4 and TRBJ2-7, with no clear D. Germline CDR1 is SGHNT and CDR2 is YYREEE (reference sequence). Trimming shortened V by 3 bases and J by 4 bases, and 5 bases separated the two germline ends. The CDR3 contains 11 residues.

The rearrangement joins TRBV4-1 to TRBJ1-5; D may be TRBD1 (5 bases). The V end lost 4 bases, the J end lost 6 bases, and 10 bases lay between the germline ends. Germline CDR1 and CDR2: MGHRA and YSYEKL. The CDR3 runs 13 residues. The CDR3 sequence is CASSREGAQPQHF. DNA for the CDR3: TGCGCCAGCAGCCGGGAAGGGGCTCAGCCCCAGCATTTT.

The genes are TRBV9 and TRBJ1-3, with D maybe TRBD1 (6 bases). Trimming stripped 1 base from V and 0 bases from J, with 23 bases between. Looked up from germline, CDR1 is SGDLS and CDR2 is YYNGEE. The CDR3 is made up of 20 amino acids. This CDR3 reads CASSVSSSRGHHYSGNTIYF. CDR3 nucleotides: TGTGCCAGCAGCGTAAGTTCGTCCAGGGGCCACCATTACTCTGGAAACACCATATATTTT.

The rearrangement links TRBV27 to TRBJ2-7, with D perhaps matching TRBD1 (6 bases). With 7 bases removed from V and 4 bases from J, the gap between germline ends came to 14 bases. Germline CDR1 reads MNHEY; CDR2 reads SMNVEV (reference sequence). There are 13 residues in the CDR3. CDR3 sequence: CASKGQGKYEQYF. The CDR3 DNA is TGTGCCAGCAAGGGGCAGGGGAAGTACGAGCAGTACTTC.

This sequence joins TRBV9 and TRBJ1-1, with unresolved D. Germline CDR1 and CDR2: SGDLS and YYNGEE. CDR3 length: 12 amino acids. Deletions cut 0 bases from V and 9 bases from J, with 9 bases between. Here the CDR3 DNA reads TGTGCCAGCAGCGTAGGGGCAGGAAAAGCTTTCTTT. Translated: CASSVGAGKAFF. The variable domain in full, with the rest retrieved from reference TRBV9 and TRBJ1-1, is DSGVTQTPKHLITATGQRVTLRCSPRSGDLSVYWYQQSLDQGLQFLIQYYNGEERAKGNILERFSAQQFPDLHSELNLSSLELGDSALYFCASSVGAGKAFFGQGTRLTVV.

The chain couples TRBV10-1 to TRBJ1-3; D call uncertain. Germline V gene data show CDR1 as WNHNN and CDR2 as SYGVQD (reference sequence). The CDR3 totals 13 residues. V lost 5 bases and J lost 0, with 5 bases in between. CDR3 DNA sequence: TGCGCCAGCAGTCCAAACTCTGGAAACACCATATATTTT. This translates into CASSPNSGNTIYF.

The chain recombines TRBV10-3 with TRBJ2-3, with 7 positions matching TRBD1. There are 15 residues in the CDR3. From germline, CDR1 is ENHRY and CDR2 SYGVKD. Trimming took 4 bases from V and 2 from J; bases not matched to a gene: 6. The chain's CDR3 is CAISASTGTTDTQYF. DNA for the CDR3: TGTGCCATCAGTGCATCGACAGGGACCACAGATACGCAGTATTTT.

The chain links TRBV7-6 to TRBJ2-7, with 13 bases lining up with TRBD2. This CDR3 spans 16 amino acids. V lost 4 bases and J lost 6; bases outside the gene matches: 9. Germline CDR1 SGHVS, CDR2 FNYEAQ. CDR3 in amino acids: CASSSRPTSGRGEQYF. The DNA for the CDR3 is TGTGCCAGCAGCTCCCGTCCCACTAGCGGGAGGGGCGAGCAGTACTTC.

This chain uses TRBV30 with TRBJ2-2; TRBD2 agrees at 12 bases. CDR3 length: 19 residues. Germline V gives CDR1 GTSNPN, CDR2 SVGIG (reference sequence). V lost 7 bases and J lost 7; bases outside the gene matches: 22. CDR3 nucleotides: TGTGCCTACGTCTGGGGATTCACTAGCGGGAGGTTGAAAGGCGGGGAGCTGTTTTTT. This encodes CAYVWGFTSGRLKGGELFF.

V usage is TRBV2 and J usage is TRBJ2-7; a weak D match, TRBD2 (6 bases). V was pared by 5 bases and J by 1 base, with 12 bases between. The germline gives CDR1 SNHLY, CDR2 FYNNEI. The CDR3 runs 14 residues. DNA for the CDR3: TGTGCCAGCAGTTTCGAGGGAGGATCCTACGAGCAGTACTTC. Translated, it gives CASSFEGGSYEQYF. Full variable domain (outside the CDR3, taken from reference TRBV2 and TRBJ2-7): EPEVTQTPSHQVTQMGQEVILRCVPISNHLYFYWYRQILGQKVEFLVSFYNNEISEKSEIFDDQFSVERPDGSNFTLKIRSTKLEDSAMYFCASSFEGGSYEQYFGPGTRLTVT.